This T cell receptor (beta chain) was documented in a study of cytomegalovirus exposure and HLA in healthy donors. Germline CDR1 MNHNY, CDR2 SVGAGI (reference sequence). This CDR3 has 15 amino acids. J lost 1 base, V lost 0 bases, and 0 bases had no gene match. General study results and limits: In a later analysis, TCR beta V- and J-gene trimming was associated with a missense DCLRE1C variant. A later analysis found that most CMV-associated TCR beta chains appeared HLA-restricted. Data from an earlier analysis indicated that most TCR beta V segments were productive either about 87% or about 30% of the time. It was approximately 150 TCR beta chains that were listed as cytomegalovirus-associated.

This clone turned up a few times. Its antigen is not known. In the PCR, 60 Vbeta and 13 Jbeta primers were used. Libraries were prepared by immunoSEQ multiplex PCR; TCRdb keeps only in-frame clonotypes and omits some of them. The table lists 150,000 to 200,000 clones, more than 70% of them singletons, with under 1.1% in the top ten. The receptor comes from a man aged 25 to 40 in good health and CMV-seronegative. The sequenced sample consisted of PBMCs. The chain couples TRBV6-6 to TRBJ2-3; the match to TRBD1 covers 8 bases. The CDR3 coding sequence is TGTGCCAGCAGTTACTCGGGACAGGGCACAGATACGCAGTATTTT. This codes for CASSYSGQGTDTQYF.